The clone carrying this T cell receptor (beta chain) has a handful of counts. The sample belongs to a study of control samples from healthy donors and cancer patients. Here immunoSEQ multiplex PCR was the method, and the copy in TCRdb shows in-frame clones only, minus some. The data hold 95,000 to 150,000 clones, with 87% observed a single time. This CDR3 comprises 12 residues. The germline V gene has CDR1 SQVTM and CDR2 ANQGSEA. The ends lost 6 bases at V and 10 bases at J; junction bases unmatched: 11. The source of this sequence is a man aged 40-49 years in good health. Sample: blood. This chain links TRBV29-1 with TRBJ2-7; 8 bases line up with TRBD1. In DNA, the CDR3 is TGCAGCGTGGGTGGACAGGGAAAGGAACAGTACTTC. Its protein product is CSVGGQGKEQYF.